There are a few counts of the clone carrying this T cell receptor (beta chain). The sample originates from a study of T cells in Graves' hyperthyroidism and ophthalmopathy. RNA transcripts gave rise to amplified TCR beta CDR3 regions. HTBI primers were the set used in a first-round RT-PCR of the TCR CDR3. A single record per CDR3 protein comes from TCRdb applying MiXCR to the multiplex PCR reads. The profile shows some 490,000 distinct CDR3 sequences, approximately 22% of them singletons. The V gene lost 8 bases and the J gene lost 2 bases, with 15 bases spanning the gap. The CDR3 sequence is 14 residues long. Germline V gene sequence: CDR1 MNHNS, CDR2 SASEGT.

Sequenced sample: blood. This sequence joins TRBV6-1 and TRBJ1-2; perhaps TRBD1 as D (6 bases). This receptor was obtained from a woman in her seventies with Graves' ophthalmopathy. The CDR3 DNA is TGTGCCAGCGGGGGGTTAACAGGGAACTATGGCTACACCTTC. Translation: CASGGLTGNYGYTF.